The 14 T cell receptor beta chains below were found in one sample sequenced in a study of cytomegalovirus exposure and HLA in healthy donors. PCR involved 60 Vbeta and 13 Jbeta primers. Profiling relied on immunoSEQ multiplex PCR, and the TCRdb table lists in-frame clones only, not all of them. The sample records approximately 120,000 clones, 65% to 80% being singletons. Sequenced input: PBMCs. These TCRs come from a woman in her fifties or sixties in good health and CMV-seropositive.

The chain has TRBV2 and TRBJ1-4; TRBD1 agrees at 7 bases. CDR3 length equals 13 residues. The V segment lost 8 bases and the J segment 4 bases; nucleotides outside the gene matches: 4. The germline CDR1 and CDR2 sequences are SNHLY and FYNNEI. The CDR3 region is CASRQGLNEKLFF. For the CDR3, the DNA is TGTGCCAGCCGACAGGGTCTTAATGAAAAACTGTTTTTT.

The chain is built from TRBV7-9 and TRBJ2-3; tentative D call: TRBD2 (5 bases). CDR1 and CDR2 (germline): SEHNR, FQNEAQ (reference sequence). The CDR3 runs 17 residues. Trimming stripped 1 base from V and 0 bases from J, with 14 bases between. CDR3 region: CASSLESTGSSTDTQYF. CDR3 in DNA: TGTGCCAGCAGCTTAGAATCGACGGGATCTAGCACAGATACGCAGTATTTT.

The chain uses TRBV4-2 and TRBJ2-3; D is possibly TRBD2 (5 bases). V was pared by 1 base and J by 6 bases, with 14 bases between. CDR1 is LGHNA and CDR2 is YNFKEQ in the germline V gene. This CDR3 is 15 amino acids long. DNA of the CDR3: TGTGCCAGCAGCCAAGGGGCCCGGGATTGGGATACGCAGTATTTT. Translating it yields CASSQGARDWDTQYF.

V usage is TRBV2 and J usage is TRBJ2-1, with TRBD1 as a possible D gene (5 bases). From germline, CDR1 is SNHLY and CDR2 FYNNEI. This CDR3 is 13 amino acids long. V lost 3 bases and J 6 bases, leaving 9 bases between the germline ends. CDR3 loop: CASSDPRANEQFF. The CDR3 nucleotides are TGTGCCAGCAGTGACCCCAGGGCCAATGAGCAGTTCTTC. The full variable domain, in which reference TRBV2 and TRBJ2-1 provide the parts outside the CDR3, is EPEVTQTPSHQVTQMGQEVILRCVPISNHLYFYWYRQILGQKVEFLVSFYNNEISEKSEIFDDQFSVERPDGSNFTLKIRSTKLEDSAMYFCASSDPRANEQFFGPGTRLTVL.

The chain uses TRBV6-5 and TRBJ2-1, with D tentatively TRBD2 (5 bases). CDR3 size: 13 residues. Trimming took off 7 bases at V and 8 bases at J, with 15 bases between the two ends. Looked up from germline, CDR1 is MNHEY and CDR2 is SVGAGI. The CDR3 DNA reads TGTGCCAGCACTTCTAGCCGTACACATGAGCAGTTCTTC. Amino acid sequence: CASTSSRTHEQFF.

CDR3 sequence: CAISDPRGVAETQYF. For the CDR3, the DNA is TGTGCCATCAGTGACCCCCGGGGGGTGGCGGAGACCCAGTACTTC. The chain employs TRBV10-3 and TRBJ2-5, with 7 bases lining up with TRBD2. The CDR3 extends over 15 amino acids. The germline V gene encodes CDR1 ENHRY and CDR2 SYGVKD. Trimming took 3 bases from V and 5 from J; bases not matched to a gene: 9.

The chain combines TRBV7-7 with TRBJ2-5; 12 nucleotides align to TRBD2. V trimming: 4 bases; J trimming: 2 bases; junction bases outside the gene matches: 5. The CDR3 is made up of 16 amino acids. The germline gives CDR1 SSHAT, CDR2 FNYEAQ (reference sequence). This CDR3 reads CASSSGLAGRQETQYF. The CDR3 nucleotides are TGTGCCAGCAGCTCCGGACTAGCGGGACGACAAGAGACCCAGTACTTC.

The chain joins TRBV6-1 to TRBJ2-7; 12 positions match TRBD2. Germline V gene sequence: CDR1 MNHNS, CDR2 SASEGT. This CDR3 is built from 16 residues. Trimming removed 1 base from V and 0 bases from J; junction bases left unmatched: 1. The DNA for the CDR3 is TGTGCCAGCAGTGAAGGACTAGCGGGGGACTCCTACGAGCAGTACTTC. Its protein is CASSEGLAGDSYEQYF.

The chain carries TRBV7-2 and TRBJ1-5; D gene unclear. Trimming removed 5 bases from V and 0 bases from J, with 14 bases in between. CDR1 SGHTA and CDR2 FQGNSA come from the germline V gene. The CDR3 spans 16 residues. Here the CDR3 reads CASSQIKDYSNQPQHF. As DNA, the CDR3 is TGTGCCAGCAGCCAAATTAAGGACTATAGCAATCAGCCCCAGCATTTT.

The V gene is TRBV6-5, the J gene TRBJ2-6; 7 bases fit TRBD1. The CDR3 covers 16 residues. The V and J ends lost 2 bases and 4 bases, in that order; junction bases with no gene match: 5. Per germline, CDR1 MNHEY and CDR2 SVGAGI. The CDR3 loop is CASSYLGTAGANVLTF. CDR3 coding DNA: TGTGCCAGCAGTTACCTAGGGACAGCCGGGGCCAACGTCCTGACTTTC.

V and J are TRBV7-2 and TRBJ2-1; 10 positions agree with TRBD1. Germline loops: CDR1 SGHTA, CDR2 FQGNSA. The junction had 5 bases not matched to a gene; V was cut back by 5 bases and J by 7 bases. CDR3 size: 14 residues. CDR3 bases: TGTGCCAGCAGCCGGGACAGGGGTAGTAATGAGCAGTTCTTC. It codes for CASSRDRGSNEQFF.

The rearrangement links TRBV21-1 to TRBJ1-1. TRBV21-1 is listed as a pseudogene. The CDR3 has 16 residues. CDR3 sequence (DNA): TGTGCCAGCGCGGGCTTTTCTACCCCGATGAACACTGAAGCTTTCTTT. This gives the protein CASAGFSTPMNTEAFF.

The CDR3 DNA is TGCGCCAGCAGCTTGGGGACAGGGAGTACCGGTAAAGGAGATACGCAGTATTTT. Residues: CASSLGTGSTGKGDTQYF. The chain links TRBV5-1 to TRBJ2-3, with TRBD1 identical over 8 bases. V shed 0 bases, J shed 5 bases, and the junction held 14 bases outside the gene matches. The CDR3 is 18 residues long. The germline V gene encodes CDR1 SGHRS and CDR2 YFSETQ.

V usage is TRBV5-1 and J usage is TRBJ1-1; D is possibly TRBD1 (6 bases). The CDR3 totals 15 residues. V was cut by 4 bases and J by 1 base, with 14 bases left in between. The germline gives CDR1 SGHRS, CDR2 YFSETQ. CDR3 in amino acids: CASSTGPGQNTEAFF. Here the CDR3 DNA reads TGCGCCAGCAGCACGGGACCGGGACAGAACACTGAAGCTTTCTTT.